This T cell receptor (beta chain) appears in the sequencing data of a study of OX40 agonist ivuxolimab in advanced cancers. Study-wide background: The treatment was a fully human IgG2 OX40 agonist, ivuxolimab. The eligibility criteria allowed prior anti-PD-1, anti-PD-L1 or anti-CTLA-4 therapy, and 40% had some. Whole-study results and caveats: On average, a greater number of expanded clones characterised CD8+ T cells relative to CD4+. The authors also found low normalized T-cell clonal expansion in some nonresponders.

Generated by immunoSEQ multiplex PCR, the TCRdb table keeps only in-frame clones and is missing some. Of 56,000 or so clones in the sample, about four fifths were seen once. The germline gives CDR1 MNHEY, CDR2 SVGAGI. This CDR3 is built from 15 residues. V was pared by 2 bases and J by 0 bases, with 2 bases of the junction left unmatched. In the case of this clone: Its antigen remains unidentified.

This sequence joins TRBV6-5 and TRBJ2-7; 9 bases agree with TRBD1. This TCR derives from an adult with an advanced solid tumor such as melanoma, head and neck, liver or kidney cancer. The sample in question was CD4+ or CD8+ T cells sorted from blood, obtained in a trial of the OX40 agonist ivuxolimab. The CDR3 DNA follows: TGTGCCAGCAGTTACGGGGACAGGGTCTCCTACGAGCAGTACTTC. Protein product: CASSYGDRVSYEQYF.